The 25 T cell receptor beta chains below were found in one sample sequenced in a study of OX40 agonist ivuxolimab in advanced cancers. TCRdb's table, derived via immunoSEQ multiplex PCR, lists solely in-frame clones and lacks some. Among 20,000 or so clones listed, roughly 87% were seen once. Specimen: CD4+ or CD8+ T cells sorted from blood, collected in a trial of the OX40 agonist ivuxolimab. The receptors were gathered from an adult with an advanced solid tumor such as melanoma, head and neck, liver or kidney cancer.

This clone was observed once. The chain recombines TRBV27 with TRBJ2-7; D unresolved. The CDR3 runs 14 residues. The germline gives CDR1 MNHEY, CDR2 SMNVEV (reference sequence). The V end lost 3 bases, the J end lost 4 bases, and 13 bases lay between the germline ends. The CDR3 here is CASSLAGSLYEQYF. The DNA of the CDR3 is TGTGCCAGCAGTTTGGCAGGTTCTCTTTACGAGCAGTACTTC.

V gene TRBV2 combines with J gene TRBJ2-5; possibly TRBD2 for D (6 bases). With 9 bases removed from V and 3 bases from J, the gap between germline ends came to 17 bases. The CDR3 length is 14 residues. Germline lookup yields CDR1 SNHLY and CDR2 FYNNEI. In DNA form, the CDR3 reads TGTGCCAGGGAGCGGGCTGGCCGAAAAGAGACCCAGTACTTC. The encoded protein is CARERAGRKETQYF.

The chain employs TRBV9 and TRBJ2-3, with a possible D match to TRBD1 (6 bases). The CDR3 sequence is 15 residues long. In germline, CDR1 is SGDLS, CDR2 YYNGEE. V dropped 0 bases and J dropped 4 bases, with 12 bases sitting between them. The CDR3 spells CASSVDGRGSDTQYF. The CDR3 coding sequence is TGTGCCAGCAGCGTAGACGGCAGGGGCTCAGATACGCAGTATTTT. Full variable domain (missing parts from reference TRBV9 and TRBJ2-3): DSGVTQTPKHLITATGQRVTLRCSPRSGDLSVYWYQQSLDQGLQFLIQYYNGEERAKGNILERFSAQQFPDLHSELNLSSLELGDSALYFCASSVDGRGSDTQYFGPGTRLTVL.

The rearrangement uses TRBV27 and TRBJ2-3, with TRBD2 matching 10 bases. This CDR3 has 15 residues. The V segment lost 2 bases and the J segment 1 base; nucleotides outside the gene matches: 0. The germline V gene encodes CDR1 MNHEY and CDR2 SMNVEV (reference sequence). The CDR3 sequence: CASSLLAGGTDTQYF. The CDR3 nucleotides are TGTGCCAGCAGTTTACTAGCGGGAGGCACAGATACGCAGTATTTT.

As DNA, the CDR3 is TGTGCCAGCAGCATCGGACGGTACGAGCAGTACTTC. Amino acid sequence: CASSIGRYEQYF. This rearrangement joins TRBV6-6 to TRBJ2-7, with D unresolved. Trimming stripped 6 bases from V and 4 bases from J, with 10 bases between. The germline V gene encodes CDR1 MNHNY and CDR2 SVGAGI (reference sequence). This CDR3 is built from 12 residues.

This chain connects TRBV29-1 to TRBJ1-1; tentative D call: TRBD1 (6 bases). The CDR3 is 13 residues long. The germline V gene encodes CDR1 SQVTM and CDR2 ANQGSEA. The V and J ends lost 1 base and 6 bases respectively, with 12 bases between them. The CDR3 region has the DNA TGCAGCGTTGAAGGGGGGGCCGCTCCTGAAGCTTTCTTT. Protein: CSVEGGAAPEAFF.

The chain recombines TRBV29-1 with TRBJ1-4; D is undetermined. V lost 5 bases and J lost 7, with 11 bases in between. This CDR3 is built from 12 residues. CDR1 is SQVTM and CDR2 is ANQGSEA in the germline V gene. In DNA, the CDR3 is TGCAGCGTTTTCAGCCCGAGTGAAAAACTGTTTTTT. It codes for CSVFSPSEKLFF.

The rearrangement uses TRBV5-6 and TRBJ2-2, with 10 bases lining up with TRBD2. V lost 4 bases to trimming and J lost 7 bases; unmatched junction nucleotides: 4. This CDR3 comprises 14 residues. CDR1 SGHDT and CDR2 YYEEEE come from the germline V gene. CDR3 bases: TGTGCCAGCAGCCTAGCGGGAGCGGTCGGGGAGCTGTTTTTT. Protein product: CASSLAGAVGELFF.

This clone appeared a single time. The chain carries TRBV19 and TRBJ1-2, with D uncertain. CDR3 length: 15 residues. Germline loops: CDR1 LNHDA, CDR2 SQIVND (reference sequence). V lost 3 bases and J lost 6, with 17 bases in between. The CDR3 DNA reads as TGTGCCAGTAGTATGGGTTTCGGGAGGTTGGATGGCTACACCTTC. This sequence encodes CASSMGFGRLDGYTF.

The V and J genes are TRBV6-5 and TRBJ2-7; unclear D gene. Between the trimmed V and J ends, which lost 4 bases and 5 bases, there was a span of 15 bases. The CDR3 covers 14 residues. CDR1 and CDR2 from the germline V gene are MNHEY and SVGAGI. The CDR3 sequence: CASSLSSAANEQYF. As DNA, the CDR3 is TGTGCCAGCAGTTTGAGTTCGGCGGCAAACGAGCAGTACTTC.

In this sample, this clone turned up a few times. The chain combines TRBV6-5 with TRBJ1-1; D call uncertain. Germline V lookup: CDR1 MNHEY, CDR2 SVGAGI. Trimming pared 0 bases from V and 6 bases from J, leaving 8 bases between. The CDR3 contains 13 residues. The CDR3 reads CASSYSMGSEAFF. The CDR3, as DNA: TGTGCCAGCAGTTACTCGATGGGATCTGAAGCTTTCTTT.

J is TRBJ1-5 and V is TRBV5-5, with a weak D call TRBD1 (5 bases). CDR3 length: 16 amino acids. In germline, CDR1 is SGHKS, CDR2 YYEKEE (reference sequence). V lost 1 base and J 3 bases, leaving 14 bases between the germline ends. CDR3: CASSLWGSGANQPQHF. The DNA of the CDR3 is TGTGCCAGCAGCTTGTGGGGAAGTGGGGCCAATCAGCCCCAGCATTTT.

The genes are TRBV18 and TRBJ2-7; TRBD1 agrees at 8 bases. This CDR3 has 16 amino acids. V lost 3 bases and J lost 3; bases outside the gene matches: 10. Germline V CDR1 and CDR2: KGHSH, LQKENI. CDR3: CASSPSRMTGVYEQYF. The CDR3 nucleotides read TGTGCCAGCTCACCGTCTCGAATGACAGGGGTCTACGAGCAGTACTTC.

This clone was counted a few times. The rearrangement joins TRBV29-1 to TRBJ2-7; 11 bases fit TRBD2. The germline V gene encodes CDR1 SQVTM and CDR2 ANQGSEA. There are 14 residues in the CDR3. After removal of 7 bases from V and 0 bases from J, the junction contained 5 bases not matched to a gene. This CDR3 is CSASGLAGSYEQYF. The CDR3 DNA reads TGCAGCGCCTCTGGACTAGCGGGCTCCTACGAGCAGTACTTC.

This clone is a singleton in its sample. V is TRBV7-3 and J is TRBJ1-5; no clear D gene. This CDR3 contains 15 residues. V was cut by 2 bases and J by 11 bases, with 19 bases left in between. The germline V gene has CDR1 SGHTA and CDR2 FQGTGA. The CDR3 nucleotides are TGTGCCAGCAGCTTAGGGTCAGATAGCGATCCAGCCCAGCATTTT. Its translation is CASSLGSDSDPAQHF.

CDR3 sequence: CASRDWVQETQYF. The CDR3 DNA follows: TGTGCCAGCAGGGACTGGGTGCAAGAGACCCAGTACTTC. The chain uses TRBV27 and TRBJ2-5; a weak D match, TRBD2 (5 bases). This CDR3 has 13 residues. Trimming removed 6 bases from V and 2 bases from J, with 10 bases in between. CDR1 MNHEY and CDR2 SMNVEV come from the germline V gene (reference sequence).

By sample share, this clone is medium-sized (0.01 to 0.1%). This CDR3 is CASSQDWAVGEKLFF. The CDR3 DNA sequence: TGCGCCAGCAGCCAAGACTGGGCCGTCGGGGAAAAACTGTTTTTT. The genes are TRBV4-1 and TRBJ1-4; the D is unclear. V was cut by 0 bases and J by 8 bases, with 13 bases left in between. The CDR3 spans 15 residues. Germline V CDR1 and CDR2: MGHRA, YSYEKL.

The CDR3 nucleotides read TGTGCCACCAGCAGAGATCGGGGAAGGGGAAAGGAAAAACTGTTTTTT. Translation: CATSRDRGRGKEKLFF. The V call is TRBV15, the J call TRBJ1-4; D possibly corresponds to TRBD1 (5 bases). Germline values: CDR1 LNHNV, CDR2 YYDKDF (reference sequence). V was trimmed by 0 bases and J by 8 bases, leaving 16 bases between them. CDR3 size: 16 residues.

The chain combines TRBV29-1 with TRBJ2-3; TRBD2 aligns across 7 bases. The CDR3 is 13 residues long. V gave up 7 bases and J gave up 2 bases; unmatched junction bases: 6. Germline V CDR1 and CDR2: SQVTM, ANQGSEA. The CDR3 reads CSAPGLPTDTQYF. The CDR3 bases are TGCAGCGCGCCGGGACTACCCACAGATACGCAGTATTTT.

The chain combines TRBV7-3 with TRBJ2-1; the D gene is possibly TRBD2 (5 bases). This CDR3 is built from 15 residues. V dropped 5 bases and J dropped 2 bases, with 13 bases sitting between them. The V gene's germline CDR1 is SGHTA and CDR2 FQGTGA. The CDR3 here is CASSPGILTYNEQFF. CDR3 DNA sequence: TGTGCCAGCAGCCCCGGGATACTCACCTACAATGAGCAGTTCTTC.

The CDR3 DNA follows: TGTGCCAGCAGTGGGGGAGCGAGCGGGAGGGAGTGGTATGAGCAGTTCTTC. Amino acids: CASSGGASGREWYEQFF. The chain uses TRBV7-6 and TRBJ2-1, with 10 bases that match TRBD2. The germline V gene has CDR1 SGHVS and CDR2 FNYEAQ. Germline trimming cut 6 bases from V and 8 bases from J; bases unmatched to any gene: 16. This CDR3 has 17 residues. Full variable domain (missing parts from reference TRBV7-6 and TRBJ2-1): GAGVSQSPRYKVTKRGQDVALRCDPISGHVSLYWYRQALGQGPEFLTYFNYEAQQDKSGLPNDRFSAERPEGSISTLTIQRTEQRDSAMYRCASSGGASGREWYEQFFGPGTRLTVL.

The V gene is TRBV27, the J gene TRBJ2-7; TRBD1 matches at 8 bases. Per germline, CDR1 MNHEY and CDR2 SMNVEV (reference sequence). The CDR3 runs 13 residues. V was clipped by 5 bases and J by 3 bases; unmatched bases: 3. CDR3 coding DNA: TGTGCCAGCAGTCCCGGGACAGGCTACGAGCAGTACTTC. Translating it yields CASSPGTGYEQYF.

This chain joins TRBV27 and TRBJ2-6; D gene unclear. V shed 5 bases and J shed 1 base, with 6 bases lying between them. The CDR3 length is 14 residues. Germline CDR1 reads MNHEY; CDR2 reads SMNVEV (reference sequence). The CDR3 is CASSSTSGANVLTF. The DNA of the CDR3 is TGTGCCAGCAGTAGCACTTCTGGGGCCAACGTCCTGACTTTC.

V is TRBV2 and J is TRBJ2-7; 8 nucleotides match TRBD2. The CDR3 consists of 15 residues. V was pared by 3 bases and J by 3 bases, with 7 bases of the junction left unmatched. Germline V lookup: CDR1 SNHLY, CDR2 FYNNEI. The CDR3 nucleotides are TGTGCCAGCAGTGATTTGACTAGCGAGCACTACGAGCAGTACTTC. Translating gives CASSDLTSEHYEQYF.

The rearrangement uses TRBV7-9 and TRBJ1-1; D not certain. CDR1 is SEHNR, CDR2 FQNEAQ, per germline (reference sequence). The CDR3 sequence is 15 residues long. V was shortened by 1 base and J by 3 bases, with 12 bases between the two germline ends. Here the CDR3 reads CASSLVGFGDTEAFF. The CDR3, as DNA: TGTGCCAGCAGCTTAGTAGGGTTCGGGGACACTGAAGCTTTCTTT.